This T cell receptor beta chain was retrieved from a study of T cell responses to AZD1222 COVID-19 vaccine (dated by TCRdb to the early 2020s). In terms of the full investigation: Because spike-specific TCR depth and breadth did not differ between the two schedules, AZD1222 recipients who got a second dose at roughly 4 weeks were pooled with those who got a second dose at roughly 12 weeks. A total of 240 or so trial participants underwent TCR sequencing, of whom nearly 210 had received two doses of AZD1222 and about 25 had received two doses of the MenACWY control vaccine. Trial participants were enrolled by age into 18-55, 56-69 and 70-plus year subgroups, with approximately 150, 30 and 60 TCR-sequenced participants respectively.

On this clone: Its antigen has not been determined. It has no much larger one-base neighbor in the sample; base qualities were not kept.

This specimen's time point label, per the study, means: baseline before first vaccination. The vaccinee samples were drawn from two UK trials, COV001 and COV002, one of which was a single-blind randomized controlled phase 2/3 trial testing AZD1222 (ChAdOx1 nCoV-19) in healthy adults. For TCRbeta chain sequencing, PBMC samples were collected from trial participants at day 0 and at day 28 after the second dose. V is clipped by 0 bases and J by 7 bases, and the sequence between their germline boundaries is 10 bases long. CDR1 and CDR2 are read off the germline V gene as SGHRS and YFSETQ. The CDR3 holds 13 amino acids from the cysteine to the phenylalanine. CDR3 DNA only is kept here, 39 bases in frame from base 1. Points the paper makes about the study in general: The 56-69-year group was small, and its depth increase did not reach significance, likely because of low power. Nearly half of unique spike-specific TCRs reportedly recognized epitopes outside regions mutated in the B.1.351 and B.1.1.7 variants. Because no day 14 peak-response samples were available, the repertoires could be characterized only after the peak T cell response. Participants were mostly white British and included more females than males, and it was suggested by the authors that clonal diversity may have been underestimated. Only five to seven AZD1222 recipients were SARS-CoV-2 seropositive at baseline, limiting conclusions about previously exposed vaccinees. After two AZD1222 doses, spike-specific TCR breadth and depth were significantly higher than at day 0 and than in MenACWY recipients. CD4 TCRs associated with the vaccine covered the entire spike protein, and the dominant responses were in regions 160-218 and 743-854.

The CDR3 regions of human TCRbeta chains were subjected to immunosequencing. The study's own analysis went as follows. TCRs in the repertoires were compared against a reference library of SARS-CoV-2-specific TCRs that had been generated with the MIRA antigen-specificity platform. Breadth was defined as the fraction of unique TCRs that were SARS-CoV-2-associated. Depth was defined as the fraction of total T cells that were SARS-CoV-2-associated. Each spike-specific TCR was assigned to its reactive spike region and to a CD4 or CD8 class using the MIRA data. Log10-transformed breadth and depth values were compared by one-way ANOVA with Sidak's multiple comparisons tests. TCRdb obtained this table from immuneACCESS and retained in-frame rearrangements with V and J assigned. These tables miss some clones; where compared with another copy, unresolved V genes account for less than half of the shortfall, and the remainder is unexplained. Clone size and the V and J calls come from that table; the DNA yielded D and trimming. In all, the sample holds around 130,000 clones, and over 90% of those were seen once. The top ten clonotypes cover 5.4% of the sample.

The sequencing here drew on peripheral blood, taken on day 0 of AZD1222 vaccination. This sequence was found in an adult in good health. The sequence is built from TRBV5-1 and TRBJ1-1; the D gene is perhaps TRBD1, on 5 matching bases. The sequenced DNA is TGCGCCAGCAGCTTGGAGGTGGGGGTTGAAGCTTTCTTT. This codes for CASSLEVGVEAFF.